This T cell receptor beta chain was identified in a study of blood T cell repertoires in COVID-19. As for the study in general: Sample material is recorded as cDNA or gDNA derived from T cells, B-cell-depleted T cells, or PBMCs.

Source study methods: Estimated nucleated cell counts came from reference gene primer amplification. Data came from immunoSEQ multiplex PCR; TCRdb stores just in-frame clones and leaves some out. D and trimming come from the DNA, and the V and J calls and clone size come from that table. This table holds around 200,000 clones, roughly four fifths found once. This clone appeared once. The V and J ends lost 2 bases and 4 bases respectively, with 11 bases between them. This CDR3 comprises 14 residues. Per the germline V gene, CDR1 is SNHLY and CDR2 is FYNNEI. The sequence was obtained from a human donor in a cohort sampled during active COVID-19. The chain employs TRBV2 and TRBJ1-1, with D maybe TRBD1 (5 bases). Sample: peripheral blood. CDR3 coding DNA: TGTGCCAGCAGTGAAAGGGGAAGTAGCACTGAAGCTTTCTTT. Translation: CASSERGSSTEAFF. The full variable domain, rest sourced from reference TRBV2 and TRBJ1-1, is EPEVTQTPSHQVTQMGQEVILRCVPISNHLYFYWYRQILGQKVEFLVSFYNNEISEKSEIFDDQFSVERPDGSNFTLKIRSTKLEDSAMYFCASSERGSSTEAFFGQGTRLTVV.